The following is a TCR beta chain sequence with its context. Its antigen is unknown. Those who donated were healthy bone marrow donors. The data stem from a study of cytomegalovirus exposure and HLA in healthy donors. Study-level points and caveats: Most sequenced TCRs were rare (though some public TCRs occurred in many donors). Published work reported that the classifier diagnosed cytomegalovirus status with high specificity and sensitivity. The authors later linked a missense DCLRE1C variant to TCR beta V- and J-gene trimming.

PCR primers comprised 60 Vbeta and 13 Jbeta primers. Repertoires were generated with immunoSEQ multiplex PCR, while TCRdb's copy carries only in-frame clones and drops some. Of some 120,000 clones listed, around 78% were seen once; the top ten hold 6.3%. The specimen sequenced was PBMCs. The clonotype comes from a woman between 35 and 50 years old in good health and CMV-seronegative.

The CDR3 region has the DNA TGCGCCAGCAGCTCCGGGACAGGGGGCTTCTATGGCTACACCTTC. It specifies CASSSGTGGFYGYTF. The rearrangement joins TRBV5-1 to TRBJ1-2; 12 positions match TRBD1. Germline V CDR1 and CDR2: SGHRS, YFSETQ. This CDR3 has 15 residues. V gave up 3 bases and J gave up 4 bases; unmatched junction bases: 4. The variable domain in full, completed from reference TRBV5-1 and TRBJ1-2, reads KAGVTQTPRYLIKTRGQQVTLSCSPISGHRSVSWYQQTPGQGLQFLFEYFSETQRNKGNFPGRFSGRQFSNSRSEMNVSTLELGDSALYLCASSSGTGGFYGYTFGSGTRLTVV.